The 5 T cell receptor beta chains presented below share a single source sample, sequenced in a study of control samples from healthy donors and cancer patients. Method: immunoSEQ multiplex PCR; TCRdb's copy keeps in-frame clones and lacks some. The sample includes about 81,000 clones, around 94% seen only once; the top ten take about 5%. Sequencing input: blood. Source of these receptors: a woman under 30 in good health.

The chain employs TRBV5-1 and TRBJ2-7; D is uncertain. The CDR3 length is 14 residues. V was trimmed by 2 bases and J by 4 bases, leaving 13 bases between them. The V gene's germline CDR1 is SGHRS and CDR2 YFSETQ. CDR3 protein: CASSFRTEPYEQYF. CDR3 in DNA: TGCGCCAGCAGCTTCCGCACGGAACCTTACGAGCAGTACTTC.

This CDR3 is CASSVVLSSYNEQFF. DNA of the CDR3: TGTGCCAGCAGCGTAGTTCTCAGCTCCTACAATGAGCAGTTCTTC. This rearrangement joins TRBV9 to TRBJ2-1; D ambiguous. The CDR3 has 15 residues. Trimming cost V 0 bases and J 0 bases, with 7 bases left between them. CDR1 is SGDLS and CDR2 is YYNGEE in the germline V gene.

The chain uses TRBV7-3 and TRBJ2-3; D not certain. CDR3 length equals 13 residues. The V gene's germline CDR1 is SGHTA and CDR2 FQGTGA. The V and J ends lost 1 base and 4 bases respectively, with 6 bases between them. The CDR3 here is CASSLNVADTQYF. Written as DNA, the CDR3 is TGTGCCAGCAGCTTAAATGTGGCAGATACGCAGTATTTT.

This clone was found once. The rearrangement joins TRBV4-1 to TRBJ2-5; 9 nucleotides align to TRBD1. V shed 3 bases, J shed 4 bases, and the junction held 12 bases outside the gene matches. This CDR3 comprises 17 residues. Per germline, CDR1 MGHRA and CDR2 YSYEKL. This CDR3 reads CASSHGIWTGERETQYF. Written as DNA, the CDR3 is TGCGCCAGCAGCCACGGGATATGGACAGGGGAGAGAGAGACCCAGTACTTC.

CDR3 DNA: TGCGCCAGCAGTCAACAGGACTTCCAAGAGACCCAGTACTTC. This gives the protein CASSQQDFQETQYF. The chain is built from TRBV4-1 and TRBJ2-5; TRBD1 or TRBD2 may be the D gene (5 bases each). Trimming pared 6 bases from V and 1 base from J, leaving 12 bases between. The CDR3 spans 14 residues. CDR1 and CDR2 from the germline V gene are MGHRA and YSYEKL.